This T cell receptor beta chain stems from a study of cytomegalovirus exposure and HLA in healthy donors. In nominal health when sampled, donors likely had unrecorded immune exposures nonetheless. As concerns this clone: As yet, its antigen is unknown.

The CDR3 spans 15 residues. Germline V lookup: CDR1 MNHEY, CDR2 SVGAGI. The junction had 5 bases not matched to a gene; V was cut back by 5 bases and J by 4 bases. 60 Vbeta and 13 Jbeta primers were used in PCR. Profiling relied on immunoSEQ multiplex PCR, and the TCRdb table lists in-frame clones only, not all of them. This sample has nearly 80,000 clones; roughly 80% occur once, and the top ten carry about 20%. Whole-study results and caveats: Sequences of the TCR beta chain were said to predict the HLA-A and HLA-B alleles of most subjects accurately. Most TCR beta V segments were productive about 90% or about 30% of the time in an earlier analysis. Cytomegalovirus association was assigned to 150 to 200 TCR beta chains.

The receptor was derived from a woman between 40 and 55 years old in good health and CMV-seropositive. The J gene is TRBJ2-5, the V gene TRBV6-5, with 12 positions matching TRBD2. The sequenced sample consisted of PBMCs. The CDR3 is CASSTPGLAGETQYF. DNA for the CDR3: TGTGCCAGCAGTACCCCGGGACTAGCGGGAGAGACCCAGTACTTC.